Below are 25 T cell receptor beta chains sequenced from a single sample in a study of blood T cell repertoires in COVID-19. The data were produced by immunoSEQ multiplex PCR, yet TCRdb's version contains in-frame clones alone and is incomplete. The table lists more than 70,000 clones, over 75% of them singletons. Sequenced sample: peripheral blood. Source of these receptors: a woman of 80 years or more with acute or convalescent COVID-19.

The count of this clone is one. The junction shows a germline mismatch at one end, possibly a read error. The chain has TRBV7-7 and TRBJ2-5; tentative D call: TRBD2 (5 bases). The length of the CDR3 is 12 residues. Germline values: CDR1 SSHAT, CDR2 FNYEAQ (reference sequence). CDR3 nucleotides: TGTGCTAGCAGAGATAGAGGGGAGACCCAGTACTTC. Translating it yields CASRDRGETQYF.

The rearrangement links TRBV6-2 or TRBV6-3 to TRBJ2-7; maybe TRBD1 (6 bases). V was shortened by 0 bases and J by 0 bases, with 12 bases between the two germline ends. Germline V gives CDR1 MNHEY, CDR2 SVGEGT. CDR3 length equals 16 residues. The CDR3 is CASSYSRTATSYEQYF. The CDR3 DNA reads TGTGCCAGCAGTTACTCGCGGACAGCAACCTCCTACGAGCAGTACTTC.

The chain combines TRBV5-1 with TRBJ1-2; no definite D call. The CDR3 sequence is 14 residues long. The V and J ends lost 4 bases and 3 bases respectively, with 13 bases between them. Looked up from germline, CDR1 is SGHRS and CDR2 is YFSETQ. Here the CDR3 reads CASSEGLRDYGYTF. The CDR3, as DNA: TGCGCCAGCAGCGAAGGACTGCGGGACTATGGCTACACCTTC.

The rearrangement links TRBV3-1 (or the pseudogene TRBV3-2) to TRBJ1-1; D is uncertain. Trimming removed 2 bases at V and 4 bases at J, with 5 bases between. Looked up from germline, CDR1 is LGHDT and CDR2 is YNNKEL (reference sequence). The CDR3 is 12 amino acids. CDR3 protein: CASSQRVTEAFF. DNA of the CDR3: TGTGCCAGCAGCCAACGGGTCACTGAAGCTTTCTTT.

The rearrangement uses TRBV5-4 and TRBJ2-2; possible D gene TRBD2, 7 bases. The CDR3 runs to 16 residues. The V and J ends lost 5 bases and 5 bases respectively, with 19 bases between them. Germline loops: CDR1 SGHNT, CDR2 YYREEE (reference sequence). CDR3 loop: CASSGGGGSPTGELFF. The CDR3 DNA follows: TGTGCCAGCAGTGGTGGGGGCGGGAGTCCAACCGGGGAGCTGTTTTTT. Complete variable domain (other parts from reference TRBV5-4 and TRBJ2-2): ETGVTQSPTHLIKTRGQQVTLRCSSQSGHNTVSWYQQALGQGPQFIFQYYREEENGRGNFPPRFSGLQFPNYSSELNVNALELDDSALYLCASSGGGGSPTGELFFGEGSRLTVL.

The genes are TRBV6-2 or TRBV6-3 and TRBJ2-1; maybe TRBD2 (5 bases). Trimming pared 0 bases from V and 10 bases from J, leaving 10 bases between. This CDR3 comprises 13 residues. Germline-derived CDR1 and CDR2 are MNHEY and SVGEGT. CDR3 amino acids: CASSYSGGFEQFF. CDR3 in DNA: TGTGCCAGCAGTTACTCTGGAGGCTTCGAGCAGTTCTTC.

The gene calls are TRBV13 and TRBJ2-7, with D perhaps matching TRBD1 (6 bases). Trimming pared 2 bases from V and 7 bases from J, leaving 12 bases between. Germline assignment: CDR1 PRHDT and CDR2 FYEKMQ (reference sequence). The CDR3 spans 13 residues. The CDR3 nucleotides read TGTGCCAGCAGCTTAAGGGGGTCTAGGGAGCAGTACTTC. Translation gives CASSLRGSREQYF.

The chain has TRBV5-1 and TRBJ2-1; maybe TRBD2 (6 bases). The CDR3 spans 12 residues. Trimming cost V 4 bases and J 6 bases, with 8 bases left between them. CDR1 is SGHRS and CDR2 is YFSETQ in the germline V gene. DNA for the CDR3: TGCGCCAGCAGCAGTAGCGGCAATGAGCAGTTCTTC. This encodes CASSSSGNEQFF.

The CDR3 region is CASSISRVGEQYF. In nucleotides, the CDR3 is TGTGCCAGCAGCATAAGCAGGGTAGGCGAGCAGTACTTC. This rearrangement joins TRBV11-2 to TRBJ2-7, with D tentatively TRBD1 (5 bases). CDR1 and CDR2 (germline): SGHAT, FQNNGV. The CDR3 length is 13 residues. The V end lost 5 bases, the J end lost 6 bases, and 14 bases lay between the germline ends.

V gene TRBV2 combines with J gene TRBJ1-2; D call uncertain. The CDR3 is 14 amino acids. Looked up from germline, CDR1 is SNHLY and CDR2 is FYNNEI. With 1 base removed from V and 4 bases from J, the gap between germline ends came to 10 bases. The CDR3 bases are TGTGCCAGCAGTGAAGGGCCGAGGCTCTATGGCTACACCTTC. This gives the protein CASSEGPRLYGYTF.

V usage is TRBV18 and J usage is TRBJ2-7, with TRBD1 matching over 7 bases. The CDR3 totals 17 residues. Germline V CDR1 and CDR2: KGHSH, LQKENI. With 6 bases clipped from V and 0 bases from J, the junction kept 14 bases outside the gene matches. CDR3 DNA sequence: TGTGCCAGCTCTAAGAAATGGGACAGTTCATACTCCTACGAGCAGTACTTC. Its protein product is CASSKKWDSSYSYEQYF.

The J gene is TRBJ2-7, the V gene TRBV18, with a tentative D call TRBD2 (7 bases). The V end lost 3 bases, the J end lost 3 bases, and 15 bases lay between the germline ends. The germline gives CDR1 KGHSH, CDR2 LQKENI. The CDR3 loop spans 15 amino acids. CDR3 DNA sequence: TGTGCCAGCTCACCTACCGGGGGGCAGGGCTACGAGCAGTACTTC. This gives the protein CASSPTGGQGYEQYF.

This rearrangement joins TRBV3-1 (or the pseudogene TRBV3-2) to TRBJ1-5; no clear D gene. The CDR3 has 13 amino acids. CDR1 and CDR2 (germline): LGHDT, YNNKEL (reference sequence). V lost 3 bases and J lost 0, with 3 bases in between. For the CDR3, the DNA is TGTGCCAGCAGCCATAATAGCAATCAGCCCCAGCATTTT. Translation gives CASSHNSNQPQHF.

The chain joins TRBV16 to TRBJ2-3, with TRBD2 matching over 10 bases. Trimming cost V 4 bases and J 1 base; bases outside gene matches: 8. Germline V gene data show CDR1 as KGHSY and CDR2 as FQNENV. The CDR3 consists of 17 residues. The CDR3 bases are TGTGCCAGCAGCCTCCGAGCGGGGGGGACTGGCACAGATACGCAGTATTTT. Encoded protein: CASSLRAGGTGTDTQYF.

The CDR3 sequence: CASSETPTYEQYF. CDR3 DNA sequence: TGTGCCAGCAGTGAGACTCCTACCTACGAGCAGTACTTC. This chain links TRBV6-1 with TRBJ2-7; no firm D call. CDR3 length: 13 amino acids. Germline CDR1 and CDR2: MNHNS and SASEGT. Trimming shortened V by 3 bases and J by 2 bases, and 8 bases separated the two germline ends.

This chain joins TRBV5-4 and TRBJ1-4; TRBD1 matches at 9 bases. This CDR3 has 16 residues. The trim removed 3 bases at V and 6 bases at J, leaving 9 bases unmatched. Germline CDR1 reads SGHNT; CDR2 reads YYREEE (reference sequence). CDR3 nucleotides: TGTGCCAGCAGCTCCTCCCCTCGGGACAGGGATGAAAAACTGTTTTTT. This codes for CASSSSPRDRDEKLFF.

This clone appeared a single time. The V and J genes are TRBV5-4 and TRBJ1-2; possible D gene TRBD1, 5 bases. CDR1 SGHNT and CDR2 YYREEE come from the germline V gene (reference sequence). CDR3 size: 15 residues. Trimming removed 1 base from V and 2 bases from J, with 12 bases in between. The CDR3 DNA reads TGTGCCAGCAGCTTGTTTTCGACAGAGAACTATGGCTACACCTTC. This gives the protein CASSLFSTENYGYTF. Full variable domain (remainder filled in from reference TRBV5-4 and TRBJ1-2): ETGVTQSPTHLIKTRGQQVTLRCSSQSGHNTVSWYQQALGQGPQFIFQYYREEENGRGNFPPRFSGLQFPNYSSELNVNALELDDSALYLCASSLFSTENYGYTFGSGTRLTVV.

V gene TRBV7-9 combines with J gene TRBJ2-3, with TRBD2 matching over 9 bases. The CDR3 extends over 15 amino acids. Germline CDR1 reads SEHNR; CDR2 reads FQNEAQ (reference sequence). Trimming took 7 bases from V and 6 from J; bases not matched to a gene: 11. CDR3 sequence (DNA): TGTGCCAGCAACGGCCTAGCGGGACTTGGGGATACGCAGTATTTT. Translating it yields CASNGLAGLGDTQYF.

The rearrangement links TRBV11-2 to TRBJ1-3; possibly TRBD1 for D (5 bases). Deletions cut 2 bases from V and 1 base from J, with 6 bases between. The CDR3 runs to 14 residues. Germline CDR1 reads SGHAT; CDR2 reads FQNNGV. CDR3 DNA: TGTGCCAGCAGCTTACCAGGGTCTGGAAACACCATATATTTT. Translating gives CASSLPGSGNTIYF.

Written as DNA, the CDR3 is TGCGCCAGCAGCACCCGGGGGGGGGCAGGGAATGTGGATACGCAGTATTTT. Protein product: CASSTRGGAGNVDTQYF. The V call is TRBV5-1, the J call TRBJ2-3, with 8 bases aligning to TRBD2. Germline-derived CDR1 and CDR2 are SGHRS and YFSETQ. V lost 4 bases and J lost 6; bases outside the gene matches: 16. This CDR3 contains 17 residues.

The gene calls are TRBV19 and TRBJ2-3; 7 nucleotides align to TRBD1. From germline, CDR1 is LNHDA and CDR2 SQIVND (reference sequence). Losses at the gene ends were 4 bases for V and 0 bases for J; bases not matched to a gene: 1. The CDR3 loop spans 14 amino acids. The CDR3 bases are TGTGCCAGTAGTACGGACAGGAGCACAGATACGCAGTATTTT. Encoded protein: CASSTDRSTDTQYF.

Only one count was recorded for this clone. The CDR3 DNA follows: TGTGCCAGCAGCGTGAACAGGGGCGCCTACAATGAGCAGTTCTTC. Translation gives CASSVNRGAYNEQFF. The chain has TRBV7-2 and TRBJ2-1, with 7 bases that match TRBD1. CDR1 and CDR2 (germline): SGHTA, FQGNSA. The CDR3 sequence is 15 residues long. Unmatched junction bases numbered 6, after V lost 5 bases and J lost 2 bases. Filled out from reference TRBV7-2 and TRBJ2-1, the complete variable domain reads GAGVSQSPSNKVTEKGKDVELRCDPISGHTALYWYRQSLGQGLEFLIYFQGNSAPDKSGLPSDRFSAERTGGSVSTLTIQRTQQEDSAVYLCASSVNRGAYNEQFFGPGTRLTVL.

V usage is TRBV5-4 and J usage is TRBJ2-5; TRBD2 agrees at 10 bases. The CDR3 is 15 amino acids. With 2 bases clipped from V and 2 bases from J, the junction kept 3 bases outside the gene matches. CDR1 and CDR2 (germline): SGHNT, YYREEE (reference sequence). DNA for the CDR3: TGTGCCAGCAGCTTCCGGACTAGCGGTCAAGAGACCCAGTACTTC. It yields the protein CASSFRTSGQETQYF. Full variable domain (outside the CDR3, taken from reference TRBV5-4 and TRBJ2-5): ETGVTQSPTHLIKTRGQQVTLRCSSQSGHNTVSWYQQALGQGPQFIFQYYREEENGRGNFPPRFSGLQFPNYSSELNVNALELDDSALYLCASSFRTSGQETQYFGPGTRLLVL.

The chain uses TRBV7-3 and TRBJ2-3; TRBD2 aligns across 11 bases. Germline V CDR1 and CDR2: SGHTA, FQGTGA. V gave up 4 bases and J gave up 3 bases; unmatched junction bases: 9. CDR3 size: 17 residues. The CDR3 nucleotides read TGTGCCAGCAGCTCCCCCGCAGTAGCGGGGGGGACAGATACGCAGTATTTT. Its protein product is CASSSPAVAGGTDTQYF.

Here the CDR3 reads CASSLGRDVSYEQYF. For the CDR3, the DNA is TGCGCCAGCAGCTTGGGGAGGGACGTCTCCTACGAGCAGTACTTC. The chain joins TRBV5-1 to TRBJ2-7; maybe TRBD2 (6 bases). This CDR3 spans 15 amino acids. Per the germline V gene, CDR1 is SGHRS and CDR2 is YFSETQ. V gave up 0 bases and J gave up 0 bases, with 10 bases separating them.